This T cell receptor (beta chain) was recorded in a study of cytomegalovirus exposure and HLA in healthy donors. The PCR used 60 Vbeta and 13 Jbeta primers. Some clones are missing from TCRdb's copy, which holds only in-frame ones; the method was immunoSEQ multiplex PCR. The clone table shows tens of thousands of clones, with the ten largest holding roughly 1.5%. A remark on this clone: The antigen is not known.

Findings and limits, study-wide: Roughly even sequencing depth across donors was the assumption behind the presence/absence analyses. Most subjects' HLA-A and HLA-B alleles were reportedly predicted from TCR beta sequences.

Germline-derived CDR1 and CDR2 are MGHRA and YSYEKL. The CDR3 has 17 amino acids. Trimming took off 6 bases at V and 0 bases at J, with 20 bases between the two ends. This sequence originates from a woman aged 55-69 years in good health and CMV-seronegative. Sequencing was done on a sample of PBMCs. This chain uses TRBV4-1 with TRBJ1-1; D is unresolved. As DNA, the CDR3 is TGCGCCAGCAGTCGGACCCCCCCCGGGGTTATGAACACTGAAGCTTTCTTT. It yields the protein CASSRTPPGVMNTEAFF.